The present TCR beta chain was sequenced within a study of blood T cell repertoires in COVID-19. TCRdb's table, derived via immunoSEQ multiplex PCR, lists solely in-frame clones and lacks some. This sample has about 320,000 clones; roughly nine tenths occur once, and the top ten carry 2.6%. The V segment lost 7 bases and the J segment 3 bases; nucleotides outside the gene matches: 9. CDR3 length equals 14 residues. Germline V CDR1 and CDR2: MNHEY, SVGAGI. Participants' own reports of clinical history determined their cohort assignment. The TCR comes from a man in his fifties or sixties who had recovered from COVID-19. The source material was PBMCs or T cells enriched from blood (not recorded which). The genes are TRBV6-5 and TRBJ2-7, with TRBD2 matching over 7 bases. CDR3 sequence: CASNKGGRNYEQYF. CDR3 coding DNA: TGTGCCAGCAACAAGGGAGGGAGGAACTACGAGCAGTACTTC.